This T cell receptor beta chain was sequenced for a study of CD8+CD57+ T cells in acquired aplastic anemia. Study details: The DNA of sorted CD4+ and CD8+ cells averaged approximately 3.3 ug. Healthy donors gave approximately 10 million reads on average for CD4+ cells. The study's findings and limits: The CD8+ Simpson's diversity of patients and controls was not significantly different. Between patients and controls, about 31 CD8+ CDR3 sequences were found in common.

To note about this clonotype: Its specificity is not known.

Genomic DNA served as template for TCR beta VDJ and CDR3 profiling. TCRdb itself ran the reads through MiXCR, one entry per CDR3 protein. This table has 150,000 to 200,000 distinct CDR3 sequences, 55% to 75% appearing once. The germline V gene has CDR1 SGHDT and CDR2 YYEEEE. Unmatched junction bases numbered 1, after V lost 0 bases and J lost 2 bases. This CDR3 has 14 residues. The chain has TRBV5-6 and TRBJ1-2, with TRBD1 matching 7 bases. The source material was sorted CD4+, CD8+, or CD8+CD57+ T cells (not recorded which) from PBMCs. The source of this sequence is a human donor in good health. CDR3 sequence (DNA): TGTGCCAGCAGCTTGGAGGGGGCAAACTATGGCTACACCTTC. Amino acids: CASSLEGANYGYTF.